These 24 T cell receptor beta chains originate from one sample sequenced in a study of T cells in Graves' hyperthyroidism and ophthalmopathy. RNA transcripts served as the template for amplifying TCR beta CDR3 regions. A first-round RT-PCR of the TCR CDR3 used the HTBI primer set. TCRdb analysed the multiplex PCR reads with MiXCR anew, one entry per CDR3 protein. The sample consists of almost 600,000 distinct CDR3 sequences, about half of them appearing once. Source material: peripheral blood or thyroid tissue (not recorded which). Receptors originate from a woman in her late teens or twenties with Graves' hyperthyroidism.

This clonotype was detected ten times or more. The chain recombines TRBV6-2 or TRBV6-3 with TRBJ2-7, with 10 bases that match TRBD1. There are 13 residues in the CDR3. V lost 6 bases, J lost 5 bases, and 4 bases stayed unmatched. CDR1 and CDR2 (germline): MNHEY, SVGEGT. Here the CDR3 DNA reads TGTGCCAGCAGAGGGACAGGGGACCACGAGCAGTACTTC. The encoded protein is CASRGTGDHEQYF.

This clonotype has ten or more counts. This chain uses TRBV11-1 with TRBJ1-2, with no clear D. Germline-derived CDR1 and CDR2 are SGHAT and FQDESV (reference sequence). Trimming stripped 1 base from V and 0 bases from J, with 9 bases between. The CDR3 spans 15 residues. The chain's CDR3 is CASSLVGKTNYGYTF. CDR3 bases: TGTGCCAGCAGCTTAGTGGGCAAGACTAACTATGGCTACACCTTC.

The J gene is TRBJ2-5, the V gene TRBV12-3 or TRBV12-4; D is perhaps TRBD1 (6 bases). The CDR3 sequence is 14 residues long. V shed 7 bases and J shed 1 base, with 13 bases lying between them. In DNA form, the CDR3 reads TGTGCCAGCATGTACCGGGACACCCAAGAGACCCAGTACTTC. It encodes CASMYRDTQETQYF.

The chain has TRBV29-1 and TRBJ2-7; D is perhaps TRBD1 (7 bases). The CDR3 runs to 13 residues. Germline assignment: CDR1 SQVTM and CDR2 ANQGSEA. Trimming took off 8 bases at V and 2 bases at J, with 16 bases between the two ends. In DNA form, the CDR3 reads TGCAGCAGTTTGTCAGGGGGGACCTACGAGCAGTACTTC. Its protein product is CSSLSGGTYEQYF.

The chain uses TRBV3-1 and TRBJ1-2; D is undetermined. V lost 0 bases, J lost 8 bases, and 16 bases lay in between. Germline CDR1 reads LGHDT; CDR2 reads YNNKEL (reference sequence). The CDR3 runs to 15 residues. The CDR3 DNA reads TGTGCCAGCAGCCAAGATTACGCAGCGGCGGAAGGCTACACCTTC. Protein sequence: CASSQDYAAAEGYTF.

This clonotype occurred many times. This chain joins TRBV24-1 and TRBJ2-3, with 7 bases fitting TRBD2. The germline gives CDR1 KGHDR, CDR2 SFDVKD. V lost 4 bases, J lost 3 bases, and 6 bases stayed unmatched. CDR3 size: 15 residues. CDR3 loop: CATSEGGRITDTQYF. The CDR3 DNA follows: TGTGCCACCAGTGAAGGCGGGAGAATTACAGATACGCAGTATTTT.

With respect to this clonotype: A much more abundant neighbour one base away suggests this may be a read error. In DNA form, the CDR3 reads TGTGCCAGCGGCCCCTCTGGGCAGAGTGAAGCTTTCTTT. This translates into CASGPSGQSEAFF. The V and J genes are TRBV13 and TRBJ1-4, with unresolved D. The J call could be wrong; TRBJ1-1 is a better fit for the DNA end. The CDR3 loop spans 13 amino acids. The germline V gene has CDR1 PRHDT and CDR2 FYEKMQ (reference sequence).

This chain links TRBV10-3 with TRBJ1-5, with 9 bases aligning to TRBD1. The CDR3 extends over 18 amino acids. CDR1 is ENHRY and CDR2 is SYGVKD in the germline V gene. V gave up 0 bases and J gave up 1 base; unmatched junction bases: 7. DNA of the CDR3: TGTGCCATCAGTGAGTCGAAAGGTGGACAGGGGAGCAATCAGCCCCAGCATTTT. It encodes CAISESKGGQGSNQPQHF.

This rearrangement joins TRBV5-4 to TRBJ2-7; maybe TRBD1 (6 bases). From germline, CDR1 is SGHNT and CDR2 YYREEE (reference sequence). The V and J ends lost 2 bases and 1 base respectively, with 10 bases between them. This CDR3 has 14 residues. CDR3 nucleotide sequence: TGTGCCAGCAGCTTCCCGGGACAATCCTACGAGCAGTACTTC. Its protein product is CASSFPGQSYEQYF.

This chain uses TRBV10-3 with TRBJ2-1, with unresolved D. From germline, CDR1 is ENHRY and CDR2 SYGVKD. The CDR3 is 13 amino acids. CDR3 in amino acids: CATSRLPYNEQFF. The CDR3 DNA follows: TGTGCGACCAGCAGATTACCTTACAATGAGCAGTTCTTC.

This clonotype has at least ten counts. V is TRBV27 and J is TRBJ1-2; 8 bases fit TRBD1. The CDR3 spans 13 residues. After removal of 6 bases from V and 7 bases from J, the junction contained 7 bases not matched to a gene. Germline V gene data show CDR1 as MNHEY and CDR2 as SMNVEV (reference sequence). CDR3 in amino acids: CASSGQGKVGYTF. CDR3 coding DNA: TGTGCCAGCAGCGGACAGGGAAAAGTTGGCTACACCTTC.

The count of this clonotype is one. Here the CDR3 reads CASSLLGTGESPLHF. The DNA of the CDR3 is TGTGCCAGCAGCTTATTAGGGACAGGGGAATCACCCCTCCACTTT. This chain connects TRBV7-3 to TRBJ1-6; TRBD1 matches 10 bases. The CDR3 sequence is 15 residues long. Germline loops: CDR1 SGHTA, CDR2 FQGTGA. V trimming: 2 bases; J trimming: 10 bases; junction bases outside the gene matches: 5.

This clonotype occurred many times. The chain recombines TRBV9 with TRBJ1-4; D remains ambiguous. Trimming pared 0 bases from V and 7 bases from J, leaving 4 bases between. Germline CDR1 SGDLS, CDR2 YYNGEE. This CDR3 is built from 12 residues. CDR3 nucleotide sequence: TGTGCCAGCAGCGTAGATGGTGAAAAACTGTTTTTT. Its protein product is CASSVDGEKLFF.

A note on this clonotype: Being one base from a much bigger clone, this may be a read error. The chain recombines TRBV7-2 with TRBJ1-5; 10 nucleotides match TRBD1. The CDR3 covers 15 residues. Per the germline V gene, CDR1 is SGHTA and CDR2 is FQGNSA. CDR3: CASRTRTGGNQLQHF. CDR3 DNA: TGTGCCAGCAGGACGCGGACAGGGGGAAATCAGCTCCAGCATTTT. Full variable domain (rest looked up from reference TRBV7-2 and TRBJ1-5): GAGVSQSPSNKVTEKGKDVELRCDPISGHTALYWYRQSLGQGLEFLIYFQGNSAPDKSGLPSDRFSAERTGGSVSTLTIQRTQQEDSAVYLCASRTRTGGNQLQHFGDGTRLSIL.

This clonotype was observed once. This chain uses TRBV10-3 with TRBJ2-5; D is possibly TRBD2 (5 bases). V dropped 6 bases and J dropped 5 bases, with 16 bases sitting between them. Germline assignment: CDR1 ENHRY and CDR2 SYGVKD. CDR3 size: 14 residues. The CDR3 coding sequence is TGTGCCATCAGGCCCGAGGGAGAGGTGGAGACCCAGTACTTC. Encoded protein: CAIRPEGEVETQYF.

About this clonotype itself: The junction differs from germline at one of its ends, possibly a read error. V is TRBV11-2 and J is TRBJ2-7; 7 bases line up with TRBD2. The germline gives CDR1 SGHAT, CDR2 FQNNGV. The CDR3 consists of 18 residues. The DNA of the CDR3 is TGTGCCAGCAGCGTTGAAGCCAACTTCCCTAGCGGCCCTTACGAGCAGTGCTTC. It encodes CASSVEANFPSGPYEQCF.

The chain recombines TRBV4-1 with TRBJ2-3; perhaps TRBD2 as D (6 bases). This CDR3 is built from 13 residues. CDR1 MGHRA and CDR2 YSYEKL come from the germline V gene. Deletions cut 6 bases from V and 1 base from J, with 8 bases between. CDR3 residues: CASSGGGTDTQYF. The CDR3 bases are TGCGCCAGCAGTGGAGGGGGCACAGATACGCAGTATTTT.

J is TRBJ2-2 and V is TRBV10-3; 8 bases are a match to TRBD2. Germline CDR1 is ENHRY and CDR2 is SYGVKD. This CDR3 is built from 15 residues. V lost 0 bases to trimming and J lost 5 bases; unmatched junction nucleotides: 2. CDR3 nucleotides: TGTGCCATCAGTGAGTCGGCTAGCGGGACCGGGGAGCTGTTTTTT. Translation gives CAISESASGTGELFF.

This clonotype has at least ten counts. The chain is built from TRBV19 and TRBJ2-7, with D maybe TRBD2 (6 bases). Germline values: CDR1 LNHDA, CDR2 SQIVND (reference sequence). This CDR3 is built from 13 residues. Trimming left V 6 bases short and J 3 bases short, with 12 bases between. The CDR3 nucleotides read TGTGCCAGTAGAGGTCTAGCGAACTACGAGCAGTACTTC. This gives the protein CASRGLANYEQYF.

This clonotype was observed once. CDR3 sequence: CATSREVGFGYTF. CDR3 DNA sequence: TGTGCCACCAGCAGAGAAGTAGGGTTCGGCTACACCTTC. The chain employs TRBV15 and TRBJ1-2; D gene ambiguous. The CDR3 spans 13 residues. Germline V gene data show CDR1 as LNHNV and CDR2 as YYDKDF (reference sequence). V shed 0 bases and J shed 8 bases, with 10 bases lying between them.

The gene calls are TRBV10-3 and TRBJ2-5; 10 positions match TRBD1. Trimming took 4 bases from V and 1 from J; bases not matched to a gene: 0. This CDR3 is built from 14 residues. Germline V gene sequence: CDR1 ENHRY, CDR2 SYGVKD. Here the CDR3 DNA reads TGTGCCATCAGTGGGGACAGGGGCCAAGAGACCCAGTACTTC. Residues: CAISGDRGQETQYF.

This clonotype was seen at least ten times. V and J are TRBV20-1 and TRBJ2-7; D is possibly TRBD1 (6 bases). The CDR3 sequence is 17 residues long. V was cut by 3 bases and J by 0 bases, with 21 bases left in between. Germline CDR1 is DFQATT and CDR2 is SNEGSKA (reference sequence). The CDR3 protein is CSASDVPSEGGSYEQYF. The CDR3 region has the DNA TGCAGTGCTAGCGACGTCCCCTCGGAAGGGGGCTCCTACGAGCAGTACTTC.

This clonotype was seen repeatedly, ten times or more. This chain connects TRBV5-1 to TRBJ2-2; no clear D gene. This CDR3 is built from 15 residues. CDR1 SGHRS and CDR2 YFSETQ come from the germline V gene. Trimming left V 0 bases short and J 1 base short, with 7 bases between. CDR3 in DNA: TGCGCCAGCAGCTTGGGTAGGGAGAACACCGGGGAGCTGTTTTTT. Translation: CASSLGRENTGELFF.

For this clonotype: The junction differs from germline at one of its ends, possibly a read error. The chain's CDR3 is CGSSHSSYEQYF. The CDR3 DNA follows: TGTGGCAGCAGCCATTCGTCCTACGAGCAGTACTTC. This sequence joins TRBV2 and TRBJ2-7, with D unclear. The germline gives CDR1 SNHLY, CDR2 FYNNEI. CDR3 length: 12 residues.